The present T cell receptor (beta chain) was sequenced within a study of blood T cell repertoires in COVID-19. Across the whole study: Both acute and convalescent COVID-19 samples were obtained from the United States, Italy and Spain. PBMCs, B-cell-depleted T cells, or T cells were the source of the cDNA or gDNA that made up the material.

The CDR3 runs to 13 residues. With 7 bases removed from V and 7 bases from J, the gap between germline ends came to 16 bases. Germline-derived CDR1 and CDR2 are MDHEN and SYDVKM. Study processing details: Amplification with reference gene primers provided the estimates of nucleated cell counts. The method was immunoSEQ multiplex PCR; TCRdb's version includes in-frame clones alone and lacks a portion of them. Clonal size and the V and J genes are those of that table, whereas D and trimming came from the DNA. This table has some 180,000 clones, about 70% appearing once. This sequence was found in a woman between 45 and 60 years old with active or convalescent COVID-19. The chain is built from TRBV28 and TRBJ1-2, with no clear D. Sequencing was done on a sample of peripheral blood. The CDR3 is CASIPADPGGYTF. The CDR3 bases are TGTGCCAGCATCCCCGCCGACCCGGGTGGCTACACCTTC.